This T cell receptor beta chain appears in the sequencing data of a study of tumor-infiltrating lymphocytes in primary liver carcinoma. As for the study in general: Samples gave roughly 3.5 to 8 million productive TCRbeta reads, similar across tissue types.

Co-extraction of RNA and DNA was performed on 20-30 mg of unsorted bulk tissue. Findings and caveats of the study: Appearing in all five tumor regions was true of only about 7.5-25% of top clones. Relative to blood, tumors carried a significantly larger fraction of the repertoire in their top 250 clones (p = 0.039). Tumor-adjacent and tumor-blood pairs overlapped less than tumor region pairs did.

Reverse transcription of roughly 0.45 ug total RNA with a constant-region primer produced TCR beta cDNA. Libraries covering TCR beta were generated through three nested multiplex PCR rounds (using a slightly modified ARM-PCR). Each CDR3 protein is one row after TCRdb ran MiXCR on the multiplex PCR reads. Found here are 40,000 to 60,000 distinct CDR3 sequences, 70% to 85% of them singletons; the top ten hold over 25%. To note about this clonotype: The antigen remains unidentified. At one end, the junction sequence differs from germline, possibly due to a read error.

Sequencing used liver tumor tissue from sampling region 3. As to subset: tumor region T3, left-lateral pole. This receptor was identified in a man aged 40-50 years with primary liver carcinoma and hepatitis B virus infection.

As DNA, the CDR3 is TGTGCCAGGAGTAACAGGGACACTGAAGCTCTCTTT. This codes for CARSNRDTEALF. The J gene is TRBJ1-1, the V gene TRBV25-1; TRBD1 is a possible D gene (6 bases). In germline, CDR1 is MGHDK, CDR2 SYGVNS. The CDR3 has 12 amino acids. The full variable domain, its missing parts supplied by reference TRBV25-1 and TRBJ1-1, is EADIYQTPRYLVIGTGKKITLECSQTMGHDKMYWYQQDPGMELHLIHYSYGVNSTEKGDLSSESTVSRIRTEHFPLTLESARPSHTSQYLCARSNRDTEALFGQGTRLTVV.